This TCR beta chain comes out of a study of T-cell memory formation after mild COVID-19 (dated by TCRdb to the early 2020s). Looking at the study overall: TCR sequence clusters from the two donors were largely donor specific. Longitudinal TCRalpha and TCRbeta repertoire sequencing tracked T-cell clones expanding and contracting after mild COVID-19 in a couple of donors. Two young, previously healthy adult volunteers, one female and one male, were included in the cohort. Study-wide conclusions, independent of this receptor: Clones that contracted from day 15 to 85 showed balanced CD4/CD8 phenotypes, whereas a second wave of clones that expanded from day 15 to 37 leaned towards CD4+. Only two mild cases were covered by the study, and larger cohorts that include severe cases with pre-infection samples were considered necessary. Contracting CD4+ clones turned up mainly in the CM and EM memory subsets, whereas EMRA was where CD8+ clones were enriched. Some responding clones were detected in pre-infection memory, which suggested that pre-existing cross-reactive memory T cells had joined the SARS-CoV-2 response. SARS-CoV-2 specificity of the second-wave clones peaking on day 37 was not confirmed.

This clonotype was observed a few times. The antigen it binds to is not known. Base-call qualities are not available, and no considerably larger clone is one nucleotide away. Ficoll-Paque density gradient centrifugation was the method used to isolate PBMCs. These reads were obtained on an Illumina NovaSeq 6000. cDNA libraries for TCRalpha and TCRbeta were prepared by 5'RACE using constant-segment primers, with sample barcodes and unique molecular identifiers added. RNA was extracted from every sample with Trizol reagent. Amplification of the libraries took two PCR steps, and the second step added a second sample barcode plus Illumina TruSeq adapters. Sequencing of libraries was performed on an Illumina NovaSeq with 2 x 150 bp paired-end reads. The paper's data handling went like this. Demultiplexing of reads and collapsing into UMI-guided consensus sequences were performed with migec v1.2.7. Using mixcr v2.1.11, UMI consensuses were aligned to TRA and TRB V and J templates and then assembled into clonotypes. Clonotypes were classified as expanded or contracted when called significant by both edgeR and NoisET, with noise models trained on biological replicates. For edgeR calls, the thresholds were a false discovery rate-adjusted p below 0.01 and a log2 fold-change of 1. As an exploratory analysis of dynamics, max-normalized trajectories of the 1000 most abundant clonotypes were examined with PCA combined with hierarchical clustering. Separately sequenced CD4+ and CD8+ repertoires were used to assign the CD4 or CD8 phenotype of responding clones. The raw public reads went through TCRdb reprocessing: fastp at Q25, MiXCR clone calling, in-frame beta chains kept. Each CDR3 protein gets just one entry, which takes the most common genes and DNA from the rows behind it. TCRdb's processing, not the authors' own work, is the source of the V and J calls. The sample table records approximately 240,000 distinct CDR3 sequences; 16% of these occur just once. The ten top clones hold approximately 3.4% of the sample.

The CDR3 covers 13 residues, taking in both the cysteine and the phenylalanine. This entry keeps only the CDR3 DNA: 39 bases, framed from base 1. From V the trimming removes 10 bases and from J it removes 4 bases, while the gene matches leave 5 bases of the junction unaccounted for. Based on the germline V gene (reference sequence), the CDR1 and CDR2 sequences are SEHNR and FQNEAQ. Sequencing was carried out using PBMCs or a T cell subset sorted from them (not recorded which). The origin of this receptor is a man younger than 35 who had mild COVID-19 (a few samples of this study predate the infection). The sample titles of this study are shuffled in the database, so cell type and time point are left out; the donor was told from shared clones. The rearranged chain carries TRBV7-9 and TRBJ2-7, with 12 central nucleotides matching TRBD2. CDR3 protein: CANTGTSGYEQYF. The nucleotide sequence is TGTGCCAACACCGGGACTAGCGGGTACGAGCAGTACTTC.